The 13 T cell receptor beta chains listed next were all sequenced from one sample in a study of shared clonotypes between healthy human individuals. Data came from immunoSEQ multiplex PCR; TCRdb stores just in-frame clones and leaves some out. The sample includes roughly 1,100,000 clones, around 76% of them seen just once. The specimen sequenced was memory CD4+ T cells sorted from blood. Subset denoted: CD45RA-negative fraction. The receptors derive from a man between 18 and 29 years old in good health.

V gene TRBV5-1 combines with J gene TRBJ2-4, with TRBD1 matching over 12 bases. Germline lookup yields CDR1 SGHRS and CDR2 YFSETQ. The CDR3 length is 15 residues. J was trimmed by 8 bases and V by 4 bases; bases with no gene match: 7. The CDR3 DNA follows: TGCGCCAGCAGCAGGGACAGGGGGCCCATAGACATTCAGTACTTC. This gives the protein CASSRDRGPIDIQYF.

The chain links TRBV4-3 to TRBJ2-1; no firm D call. Germline V gene lookup returns CDR1 LGHNA and CDR2 YSLEER. This CDR3 spans 13 amino acids. V was trimmed by 0 bases and J by 4 bases, leaving 4 bases between them. The CDR3 loop reads CASSQELYNEQFF. Here the CDR3 DNA reads TGCGCCAGCAGCCAAGAGTTGTACAATGAGCAGTTCTTC.

This chain uses TRBV2 with TRBJ1-6; D possibly corresponds to TRBD1 (6 bases). CDR3 size: 13 residues. In germline, CDR1 is SNHLY, CDR2 FYNNEI. V lost 7 bases, J lost 10 bases, and 14 bases lay in between. The CDR3 sequence is CASNGQYSSPLHF. CDR3 bases: TGTGCCAGCAATGGACAGTATTCATCACCCCTCCACTTT.

The V gene is TRBV4-1, the J gene TRBJ1-5, with a possible D match to TRBD1 (6 bases). The CDR3 has 15 amino acids. Trimming stripped 0 bases from V and 3 bases from J, with 9 bases between. CDR1 is MGHRA, CDR2 YSYEKL, per germline. The DNA for the CDR3 is TGCGCCAGCAGCCAAGATGGACAGCCCAATCAGCCCCAGCATTTT. This codes for CASSQDGQPNQPQHF.

The gene calls are TRBV10-2 and TRBJ1-2, with unresolved D. The CDR3 extends over 15 amino acids. Trimming pared 0 bases from V and 4 bases from J, leaving 12 bases between. The germline gives CDR1 WSHSY, CDR2 SAAADI. This CDR3 reads CASSESHSSIYGYTF. DNA for the CDR3: TGCGCCAGCAGTGAGTCTCACAGCTCCATCTATGGCTACACCTTC.

This chain joins TRBV30 and TRBJ2-3, with a possible D match to TRBD2 (6 bases). The V gene's germline CDR1 is GTSNPN and CDR2 SVGIG (reference sequence). The V end lost 1 base, the J end lost 6 bases, and 11 bases lay between the germline ends. CDR3 length: 13 residues. The CDR3 is CAWSAGTSDTQYF. The CDR3 coding sequence is TGTGCCTGGAGTGCCGGGACTTCGGATACGCAGTATTTT.

This clone was found a few times. The V and J genes are TRBV28 and TRBJ2-2, with a possible D match to TRBD1 (5 bases). V was trimmed by 3 bases and J by 2 bases, leaving 16 bases between them. The CDR3 is 17 residues long. Germline CDR1 is MDHEN and CDR2 is SYDVKM. Here the CDR3 DNA reads TGTGCCAGCAGTTTTTATAAAGGAAGGGGCAACACCGGGGAGCTGTTTTTT. Amino acids: CASSFYKGRGNTGELFF.

Turning to this clone: In the same sample, other DNA sequences code for this CDR3. The chain carries TRBV2 and TRBJ2-3, with TRBD2 matching over 13 bases. This CDR3 contains 16 residues. The junction had 6 bases not matched to a gene; V was cut back by 6 bases and J by 3 bases. Germline V gene sequence: CDR1 SNHLY, CDR2 FYNNEI. CDR3 nucleotides: TGTGCCAGCAGCTTACGGACTAGCGGGAGTACAGATACGCAGTATTTT. This gives the protein CASSLRTSGSTDTQYF.

The chain couples TRBV15 to TRBJ2-7; D is possibly TRBD2 (5 bases). Trimming left V 6 bases short and J 2 bases short, with 11 bases between. This CDR3 has 13 amino acids. Germline CDR1 is LNHNV and CDR2 is YYDKDF (reference sequence). The CDR3 is CATRPDSAYEQYF. In DNA, the CDR3 is TGTGCCACCAGACCGGACTCTGCCTACGAGCAGTACTTC.

The chain carries TRBV4-3 and TRBJ1-1; TRBD1 matches 11 bases. The CDR3 extends over 12 amino acids. From germline, CDR1 is LGHNA and CDR2 YSLEER. Trimming took 9 bases from V and 6 from J; bases not matched to a gene: 3. The CDR3 sequence is CASGDRGSEAFF. The CDR3 nucleotides are TGCGCCAGTGGGGACAGGGGGTCTGAAGCTTTCTTT.

The rearrangement links TRBV2 to TRBJ2-2; weak D call: TRBD2 (6 bases). V was clipped by 4 bases and J by 3 bases, with 12 bases between them. This CDR3 has 15 amino acids. In germline, CDR1 is SNHLY, CDR2 FYNNEI. The CDR3 bases are TGTGCCAGCAGTGGCGGGATAGGGCACACCGGGGAGCTGTTTTTT. Its translation is CASSGGIGHTGELFF.

The V and J genes are TRBV5-1 and TRBJ1-6; D is perhaps TRBD1 (5 bases). Germline assignment: CDR1 SGHRS and CDR2 YFSETQ. The CDR3 covers 15 residues. Trimming took 1 base from V and 7 from J, leaving 12 bases between them. The CDR3 bases are TGCGCCAGCAGCTTGCAGGACACGACAAATTCACCCCTCCACTTT. As protein: CASSLQDTTNSPLHF.

With respect to this clone: A much larger clone sits a single nucleotide away, making a read error possible. Here the CDR3 reads CASSLGGTTEAFF. The CDR3, as DNA: TGCGCCAGCAGCTTGGGGGGGACCACTGAAGCTTTCTTT. The chain joins TRBV5-1 to TRBJ1-1; D is possibly TRBD1 (5 bases). The V end lost 0 bases, the J end lost 4 bases, and 7 bases lay between the germline ends. The CDR3 extends over 13 amino acids. Germline V lookup: CDR1 SGHRS, CDR2 YFSETQ.